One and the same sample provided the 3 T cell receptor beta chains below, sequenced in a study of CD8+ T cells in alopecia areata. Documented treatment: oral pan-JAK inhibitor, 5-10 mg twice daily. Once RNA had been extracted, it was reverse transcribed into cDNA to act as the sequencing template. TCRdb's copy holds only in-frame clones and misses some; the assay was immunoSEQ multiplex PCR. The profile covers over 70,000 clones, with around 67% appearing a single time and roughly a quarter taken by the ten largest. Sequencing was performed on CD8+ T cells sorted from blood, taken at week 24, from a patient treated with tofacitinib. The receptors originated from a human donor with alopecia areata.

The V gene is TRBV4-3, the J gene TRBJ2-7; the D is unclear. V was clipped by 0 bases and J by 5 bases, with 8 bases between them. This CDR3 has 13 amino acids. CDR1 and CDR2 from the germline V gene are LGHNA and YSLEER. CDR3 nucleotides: TGCGCCAGCAGCCAAGATTTTGTCCACGAGCAGTACTTC. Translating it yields CASSQDFVHEQYF.

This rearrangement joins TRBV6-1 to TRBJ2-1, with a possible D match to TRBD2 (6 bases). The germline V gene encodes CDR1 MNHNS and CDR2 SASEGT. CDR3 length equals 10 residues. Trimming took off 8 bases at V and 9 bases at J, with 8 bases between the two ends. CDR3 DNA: TGTGCCAGCGGAGGGCCTGAGCAGTTCTTC. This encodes CASGGPEQFF.

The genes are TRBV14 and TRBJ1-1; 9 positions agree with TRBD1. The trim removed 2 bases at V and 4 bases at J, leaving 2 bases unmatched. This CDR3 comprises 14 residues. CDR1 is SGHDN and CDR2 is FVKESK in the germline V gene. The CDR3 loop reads CASSQPGQGTEAFF. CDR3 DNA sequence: TGTGCCAGCAGCCAACCGGGACAGGGCACTGAAGCTTTCTTT.